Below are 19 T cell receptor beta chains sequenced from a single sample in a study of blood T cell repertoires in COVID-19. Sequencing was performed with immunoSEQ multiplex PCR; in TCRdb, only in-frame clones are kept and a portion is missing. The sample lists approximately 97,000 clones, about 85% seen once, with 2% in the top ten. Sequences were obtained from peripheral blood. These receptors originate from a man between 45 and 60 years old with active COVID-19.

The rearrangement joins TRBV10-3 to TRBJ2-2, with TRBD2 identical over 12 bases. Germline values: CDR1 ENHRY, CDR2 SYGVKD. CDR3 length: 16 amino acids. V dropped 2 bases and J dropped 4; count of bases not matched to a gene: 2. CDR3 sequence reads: CAISELAGGPTGELFF. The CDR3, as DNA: TGTGCCATCAGTGAGCTAGCGGGGGGGCCCACCGGGGAGCTGTTTTTT.

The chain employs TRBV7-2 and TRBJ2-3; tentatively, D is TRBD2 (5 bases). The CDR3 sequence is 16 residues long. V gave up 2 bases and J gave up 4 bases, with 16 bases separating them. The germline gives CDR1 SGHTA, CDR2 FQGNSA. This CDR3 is CASSLRLAKGADTQYF. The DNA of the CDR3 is TGTGCCAGCAGCTTACGTCTAGCAAAAGGCGCAGATACGCAGTATTTT.

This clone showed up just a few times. The CDR3 sequence is CASSSWTGGSYGYTF. The CDR3 DNA sequence: TGTGCCAGCAGTTCCTGGACAGGGGGCAGCTATGGCTACACCTTC. The genes are TRBV27 and TRBJ1-2; the match to TRBD1 covers 11 bases. Germline V gene sequence: CDR1 MNHEY, CDR2 SMNVEV (reference sequence). The CDR3 consists of 15 residues. V shed 4 bases, J shed 4 bases, and the junction held 5 bases outside the gene matches.

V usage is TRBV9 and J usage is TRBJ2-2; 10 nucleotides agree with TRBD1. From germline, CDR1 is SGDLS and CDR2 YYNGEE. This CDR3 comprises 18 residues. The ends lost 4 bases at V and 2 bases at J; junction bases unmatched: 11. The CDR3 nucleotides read TGTGCCAGCAGCACAGGGACAGGGGCTTCCCTAAACACCGGGGAGCTGTTTTTT. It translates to CASSTGTGASLNTGELFF. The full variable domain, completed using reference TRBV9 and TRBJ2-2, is DSGVTQTPKHLITATGQRVTLRCSPRSGDLSVYWYQQSLDQGLQFLIQYYNGEERAKGNILERFSAQQFPDLHSELNLSSLELGDSALYFCASSTGTGASLNTGELFFGEGSRLTVL.

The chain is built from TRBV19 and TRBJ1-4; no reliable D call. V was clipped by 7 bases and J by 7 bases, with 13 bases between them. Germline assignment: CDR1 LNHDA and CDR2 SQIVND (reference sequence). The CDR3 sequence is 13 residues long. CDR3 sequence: CASKAGMSEKLFF. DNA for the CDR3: TGTGCCAGTAAAGCGGGGATGAGTGAAAAACTGTTTTTT.

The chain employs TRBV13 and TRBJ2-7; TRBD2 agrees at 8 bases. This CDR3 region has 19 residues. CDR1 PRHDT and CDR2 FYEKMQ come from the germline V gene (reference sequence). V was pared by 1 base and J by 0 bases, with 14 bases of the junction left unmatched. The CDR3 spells CASSLEGTRGAMSSYEQYF. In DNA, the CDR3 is TGTGCCAGCAGCTTAGAGGGAACGCGGGGGGCGATGAGCTCCTACGAGCAGTACTTC.

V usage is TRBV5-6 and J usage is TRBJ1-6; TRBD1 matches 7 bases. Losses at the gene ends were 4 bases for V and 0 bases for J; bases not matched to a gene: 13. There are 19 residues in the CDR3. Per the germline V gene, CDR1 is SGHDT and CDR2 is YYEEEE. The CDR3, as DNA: TGTGCCAGCAGCCAGCCGGGACAGTTCCCTAGCTCCTATAATTCACCCCTCCACTTT. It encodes CASSQPGQFPSSYNSPLHF.

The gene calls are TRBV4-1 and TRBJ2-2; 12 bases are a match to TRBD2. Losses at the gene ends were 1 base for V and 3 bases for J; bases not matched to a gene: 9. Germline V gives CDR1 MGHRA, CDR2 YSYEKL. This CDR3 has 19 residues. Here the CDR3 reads CASSQGWLAGGLDTGELFF. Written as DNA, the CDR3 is TGCGCCAGCAGCCAAGGTTGGCTAGCGGGGGGGCTCGACACCGGGGAGCTGTTTTTT.

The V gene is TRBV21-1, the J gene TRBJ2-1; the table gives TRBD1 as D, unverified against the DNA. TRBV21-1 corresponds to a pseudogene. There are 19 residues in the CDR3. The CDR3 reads CASSKFPRENPTSYNEQFF. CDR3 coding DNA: TGTGCCAGCAGCAAGTTTCCCAGGGAAAATCCTACATCCTACAATGAGCAGTTCTTC.

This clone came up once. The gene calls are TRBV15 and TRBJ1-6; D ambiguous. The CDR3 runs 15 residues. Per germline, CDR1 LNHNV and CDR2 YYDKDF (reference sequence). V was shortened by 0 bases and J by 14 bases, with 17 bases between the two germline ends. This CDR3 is CATSRERVSSNTLHF. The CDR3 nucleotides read TGTGCCACCAGCAGAGAAAGAGTTTCGAGCAATACCCTCCACTTT.

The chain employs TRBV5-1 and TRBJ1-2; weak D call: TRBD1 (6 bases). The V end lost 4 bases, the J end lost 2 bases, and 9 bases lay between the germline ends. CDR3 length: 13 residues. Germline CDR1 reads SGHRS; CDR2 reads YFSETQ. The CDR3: CASSPDRNYGYTF. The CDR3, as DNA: TGCGCCAGCAGCCCGGACAGAAACTATGGCTACACCTTC.

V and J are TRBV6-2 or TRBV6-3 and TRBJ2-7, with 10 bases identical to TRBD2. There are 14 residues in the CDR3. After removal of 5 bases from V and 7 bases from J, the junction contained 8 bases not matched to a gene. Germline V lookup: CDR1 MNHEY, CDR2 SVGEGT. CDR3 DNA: TGTGCCAGCAGTATCCCGGGACTAGCGAGTGAGCAGTACTTC. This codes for CASSIPGLASEQYF.

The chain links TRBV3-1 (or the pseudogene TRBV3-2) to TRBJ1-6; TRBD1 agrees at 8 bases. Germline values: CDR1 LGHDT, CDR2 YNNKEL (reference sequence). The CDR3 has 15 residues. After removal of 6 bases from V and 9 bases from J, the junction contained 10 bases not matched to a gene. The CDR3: CASRSDGTGGSPLHF. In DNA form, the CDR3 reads TGTGCCAGCAGATCGGACGGGACAGGAGGTTCACCCCTCCACTTT.

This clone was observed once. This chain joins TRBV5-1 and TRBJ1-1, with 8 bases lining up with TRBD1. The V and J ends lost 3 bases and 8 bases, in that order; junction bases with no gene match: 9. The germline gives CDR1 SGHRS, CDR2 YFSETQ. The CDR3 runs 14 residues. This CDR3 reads CASSWTGLREEAFF. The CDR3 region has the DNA TGCGCCAGCAGCTGGACAGGGCTCAGGGAGGAAGCTTTCTTT.

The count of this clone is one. Here the CDR3 DNA reads TGCGCCAGCAGCTTGGCCGTCGCGGGGGCAGAGACCCAGTACTTC. This codes for CASSLAVAGAETQYF. This chain joins TRBV5-1 and TRBJ2-5, with D maybe TRBD2 (7 bases). CDR3 size: 15 residues. Germline loops: CDR1 SGHRS, CDR2 YFSETQ. Trimming removed 0 bases from V and 4 bases from J, with 13 bases in between. Filled out from reference TRBV5-1 and TRBJ2-5, the complete variable domain reads KAGVTQTPRYLIKTRGQQVTLSCSPISGHRSVSWYQQTPGQGLQFLFEYFSETQRNKGNFPGRFSGRQFSNSRSEMNVSTLELGDSALYLCASSLAVAGAETQYFGPGTRLLVL.

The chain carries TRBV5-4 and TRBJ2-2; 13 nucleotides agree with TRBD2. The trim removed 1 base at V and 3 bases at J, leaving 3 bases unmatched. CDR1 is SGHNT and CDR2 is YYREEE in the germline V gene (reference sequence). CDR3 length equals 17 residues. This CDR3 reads CASSLTSGGAYTGELFF. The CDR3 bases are TGTGCCAGCAGCTTGACTAGCGGGGGGGCGTACACCGGGGAGCTGTTTTTT.

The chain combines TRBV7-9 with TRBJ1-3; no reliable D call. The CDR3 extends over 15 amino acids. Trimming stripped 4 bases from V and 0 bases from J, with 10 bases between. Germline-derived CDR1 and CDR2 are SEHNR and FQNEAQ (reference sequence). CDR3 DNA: TGTGCCAGCAGCTCACAGCAACACTCTGGAAACACCATATATTTT. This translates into CASSSQQHSGNTIYF.

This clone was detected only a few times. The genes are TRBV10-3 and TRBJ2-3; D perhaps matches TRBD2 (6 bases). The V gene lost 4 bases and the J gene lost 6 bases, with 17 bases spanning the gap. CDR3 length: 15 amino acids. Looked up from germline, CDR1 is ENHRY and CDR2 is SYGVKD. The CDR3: CAISGGGLLMDTQYF. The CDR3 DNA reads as TGTGCCATCAGTGGAGGAGGGCTCTTAATGGATACGCAGTATTTT.

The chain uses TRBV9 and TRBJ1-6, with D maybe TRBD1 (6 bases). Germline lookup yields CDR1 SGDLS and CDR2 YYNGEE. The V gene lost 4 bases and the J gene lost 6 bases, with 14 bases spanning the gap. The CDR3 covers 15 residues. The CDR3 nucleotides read TGTGCCAGCAGCACCACAGGGTCGGGTAATTCACCCCTCCACTTT. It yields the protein CASSTTGSGNSPLHF.